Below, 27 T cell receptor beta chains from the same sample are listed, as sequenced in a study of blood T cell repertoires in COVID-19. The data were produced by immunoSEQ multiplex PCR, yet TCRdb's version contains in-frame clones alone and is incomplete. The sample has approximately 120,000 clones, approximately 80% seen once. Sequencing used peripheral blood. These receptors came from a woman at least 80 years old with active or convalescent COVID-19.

CDR3 bases: TGTGCCACCAGTGACCTCTACGAGCAGTACTTC. Translation: CATSDLYEQYF. The chain recombines TRBV24-1 with TRBJ2-7; no definite D call. V was trimmed by 4 bases and J by 3 bases, leaving 3 bases between them. Germline CDR1 is KGHDR and CDR2 is SFDVKD. The CDR3 sequence is 11 residues long.

For the CDR3, the DNA is TGCAGCGTTGAGTCATTCCTTGGACTAGCGGGAGTCGGCAATGAGCAGTTCTTC. It specifies CSVESFLGLAGVGNEQFF. The J gene is TRBJ2-1, the V gene TRBV29-1; 13 nucleotides align to TRBD2. This CDR3 has 18 amino acids. Looked up from germline, CDR1 is SQVTM and CDR2 is ANQGSEA. J lost 6 bases, V lost 3 bases, and 14 bases had no gene match.

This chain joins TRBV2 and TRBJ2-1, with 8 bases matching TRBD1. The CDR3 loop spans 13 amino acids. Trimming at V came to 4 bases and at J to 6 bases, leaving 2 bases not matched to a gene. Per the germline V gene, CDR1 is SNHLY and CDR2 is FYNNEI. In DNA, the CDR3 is TGTGCCAGCAGTGTACAGGGGGGCAATGAGCAGTTCTTC. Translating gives CASSVQGGNEQFF.

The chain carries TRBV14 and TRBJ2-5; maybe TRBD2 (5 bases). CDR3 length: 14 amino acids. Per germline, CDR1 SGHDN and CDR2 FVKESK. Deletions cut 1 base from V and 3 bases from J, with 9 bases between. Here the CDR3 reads CASSQGPLEETQYF. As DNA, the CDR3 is TGTGCCAGCAGCCAAGGCCCACTAGAAGAGACCCAGTACTTC.

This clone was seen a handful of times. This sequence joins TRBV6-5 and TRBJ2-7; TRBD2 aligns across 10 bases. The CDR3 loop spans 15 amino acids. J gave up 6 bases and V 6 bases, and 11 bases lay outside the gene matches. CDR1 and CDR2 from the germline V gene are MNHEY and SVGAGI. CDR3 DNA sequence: TGTGCCAGCAGCCCGACTAGCGGGTCCCTTCGCGAGCAGTACTTC. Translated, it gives CASSPTSGSLREQYF.

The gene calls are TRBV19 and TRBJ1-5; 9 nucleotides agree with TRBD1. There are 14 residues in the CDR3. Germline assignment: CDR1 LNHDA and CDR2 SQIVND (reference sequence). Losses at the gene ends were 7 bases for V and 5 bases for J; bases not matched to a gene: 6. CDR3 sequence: CASTRTGVYQPQHF. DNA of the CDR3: TGTGCCAGTACGAGGACAGGGGTATATCAGCCCCAGCATTTT. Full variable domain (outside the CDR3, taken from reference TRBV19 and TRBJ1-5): DGGITQSPKYLFRKEGQNVTLSCEQNLNHDAMYWYRQDPGQGLRLIYYSQIVNDFQKGDIAEGYSVSREKKESFPLTVTSAQKNPTAFYLCASTRTGVYQPQHFGDGTRLSIL.

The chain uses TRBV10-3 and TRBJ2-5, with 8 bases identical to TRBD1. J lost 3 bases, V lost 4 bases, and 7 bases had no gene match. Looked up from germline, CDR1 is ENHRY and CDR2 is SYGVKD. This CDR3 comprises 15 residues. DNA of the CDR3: TGTGCCATCAGTGGTTCAGGGGGCGGGAAAGAGACCCAGTACTTC. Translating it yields CAISGSGGGKETQYF.

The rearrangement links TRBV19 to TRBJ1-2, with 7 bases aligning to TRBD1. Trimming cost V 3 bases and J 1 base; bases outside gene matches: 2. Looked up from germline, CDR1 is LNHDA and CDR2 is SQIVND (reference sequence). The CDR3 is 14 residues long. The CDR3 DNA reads TGTGCCAGTAGTATCCACAGGGGTAACTATGGCTACACCTTC. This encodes CASSIHRGNYGYTF.

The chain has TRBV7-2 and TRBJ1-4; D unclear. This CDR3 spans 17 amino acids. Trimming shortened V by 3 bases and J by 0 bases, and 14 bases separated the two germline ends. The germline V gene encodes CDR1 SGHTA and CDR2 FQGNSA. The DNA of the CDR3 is TGTGCCAGCAGCTTGGGTCTTTTCCTAGCAACTAATGAAAAACTGTTTTTT. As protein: CASSLGLFLATNEKLFF.

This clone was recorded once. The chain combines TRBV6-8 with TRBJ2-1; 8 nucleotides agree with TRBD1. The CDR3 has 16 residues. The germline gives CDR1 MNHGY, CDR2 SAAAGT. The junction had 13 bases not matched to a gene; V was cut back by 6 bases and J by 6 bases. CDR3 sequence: CASREPTGGTGNEQFF. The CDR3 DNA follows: TGTGCCAGCAGAGAGCCCACAGGGGGGACGGGCAATGAGCAGTTCTTC.

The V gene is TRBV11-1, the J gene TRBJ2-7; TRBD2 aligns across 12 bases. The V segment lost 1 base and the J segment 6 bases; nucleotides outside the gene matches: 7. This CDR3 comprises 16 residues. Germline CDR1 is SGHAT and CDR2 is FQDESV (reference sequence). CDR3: CASSLGLAGAGAEQYF. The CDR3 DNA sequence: TGTGCCAGCAGCTTAGGACTAGCGGGAGCTGGGGCCGAGCAGTACTTC. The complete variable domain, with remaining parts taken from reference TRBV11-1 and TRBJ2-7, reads EAEVAQSPRYKITEKSQAVAFWCDPISGHATLYWYRQILGQGPELLVQFQDESVVDDSQLPKDRFSAERLKGVDSTLKIQPAELGDSAMYLCASSLGLAGAGAEQYFGPGTRLTVT.

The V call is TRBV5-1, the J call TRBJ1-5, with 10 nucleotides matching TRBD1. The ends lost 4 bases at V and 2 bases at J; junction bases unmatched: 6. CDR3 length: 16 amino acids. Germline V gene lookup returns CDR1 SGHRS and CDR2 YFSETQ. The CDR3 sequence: CASSPGQGYGNQPQHF. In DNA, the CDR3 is TGCGCCAGCAGCCCGGGACAGGGGTACGGCAATCAGCCCCAGCATTTT.

The CDR3 spells CASRIGQGAPRTEAFF. CDR3 DNA: TGTGCCAGCAGGATAGGACAGGGGGCGCCTCGAACTGAAGCTTTCTTT. The chain has TRBV28 and TRBJ1-1; 11 bases are shared with TRBD1. The J segment lost 5 bases and the V segment lost 6 bases, leaving 11 bases of the junction unmatched. This CDR3 is 16 amino acids long. Per germline, CDR1 MDHEN and CDR2 SYDVKM.

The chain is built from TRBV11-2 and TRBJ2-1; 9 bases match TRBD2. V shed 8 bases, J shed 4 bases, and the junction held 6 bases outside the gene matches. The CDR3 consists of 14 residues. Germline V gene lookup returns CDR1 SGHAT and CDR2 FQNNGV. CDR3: CASWGLAGYNEQFF. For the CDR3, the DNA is TGTGCCAGCTGGGGGCTAGCGGGATACAATGAGCAGTTCTTC.

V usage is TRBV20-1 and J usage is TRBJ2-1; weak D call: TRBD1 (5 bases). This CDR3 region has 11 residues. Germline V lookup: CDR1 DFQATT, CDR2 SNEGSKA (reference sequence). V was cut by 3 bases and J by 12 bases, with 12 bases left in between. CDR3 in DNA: TGCAGTGCTAGGTATAGTAGGGGGCAGTTCTTC. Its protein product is CSARYSRGQFF.

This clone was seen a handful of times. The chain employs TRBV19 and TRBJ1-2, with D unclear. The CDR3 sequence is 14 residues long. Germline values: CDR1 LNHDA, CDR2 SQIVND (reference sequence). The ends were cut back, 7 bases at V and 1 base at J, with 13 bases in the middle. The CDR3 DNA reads TGTGCCAGTATGGAGAGGGCTAATAACTATGGCTACACCTTC. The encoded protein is CASMERANNYGYTF.

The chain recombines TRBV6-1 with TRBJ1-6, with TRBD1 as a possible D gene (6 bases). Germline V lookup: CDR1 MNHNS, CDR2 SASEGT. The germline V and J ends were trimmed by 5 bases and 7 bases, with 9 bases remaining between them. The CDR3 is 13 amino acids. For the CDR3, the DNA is TGTGCCAGCAGTTCAGGGGTCAATTCACCCCTCCACTTT. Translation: CASSSGVNSPLHF.

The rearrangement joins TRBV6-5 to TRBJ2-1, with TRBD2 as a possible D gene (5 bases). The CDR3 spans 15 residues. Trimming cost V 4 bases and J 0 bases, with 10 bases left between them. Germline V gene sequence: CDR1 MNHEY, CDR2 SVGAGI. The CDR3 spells CASSSPRDSYNEQFF. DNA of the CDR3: TGTGCCAGCAGTTCCCCCCGGGACTCCTACAATGAGCAGTTCTTC.

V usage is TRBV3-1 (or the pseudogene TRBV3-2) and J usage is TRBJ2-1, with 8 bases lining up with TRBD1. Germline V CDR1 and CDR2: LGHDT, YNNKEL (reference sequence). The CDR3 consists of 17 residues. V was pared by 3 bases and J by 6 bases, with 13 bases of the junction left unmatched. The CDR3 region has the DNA TGTGCCAGCAGCCACACTACCAGGGGGCTCCGCGGCAATGAGCAGTTCTTC. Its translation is CASSHTTRGLRGNEQFF.

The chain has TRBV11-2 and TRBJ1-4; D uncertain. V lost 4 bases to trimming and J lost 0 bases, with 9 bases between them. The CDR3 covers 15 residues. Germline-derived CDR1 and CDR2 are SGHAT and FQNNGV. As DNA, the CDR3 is TGTGCCAGCAGCTCGGGAACTTCAACTAATGAAAAACTGTTTTTT. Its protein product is CASSSGTSTNEKLFF.

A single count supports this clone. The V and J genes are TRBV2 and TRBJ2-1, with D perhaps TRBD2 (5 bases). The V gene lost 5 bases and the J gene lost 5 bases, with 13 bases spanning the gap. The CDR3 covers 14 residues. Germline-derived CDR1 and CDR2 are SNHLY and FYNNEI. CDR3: CASSLERADNEQFF. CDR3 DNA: TGTGCCAGCAGTCTCGAGAGGGCAGACAATGAGCAGTTCTTC.

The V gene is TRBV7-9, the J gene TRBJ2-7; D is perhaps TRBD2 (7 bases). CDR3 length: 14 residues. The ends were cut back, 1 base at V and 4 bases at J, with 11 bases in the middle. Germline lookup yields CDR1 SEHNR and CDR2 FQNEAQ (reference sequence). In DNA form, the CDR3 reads TGTGCCAGCAGCTTAGAGGGGGGGTATTACGAGCAGTACTTC. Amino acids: CASSLEGGYYEQYF.

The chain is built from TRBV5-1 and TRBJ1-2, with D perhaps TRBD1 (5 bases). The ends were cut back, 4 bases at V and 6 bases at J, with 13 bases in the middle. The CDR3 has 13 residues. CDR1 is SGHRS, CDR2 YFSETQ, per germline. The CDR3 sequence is CASSPALRDGYTF. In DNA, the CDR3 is TGCGCCAGCAGCCCGGCGCTCAGGGATGGCTACACCTTC.

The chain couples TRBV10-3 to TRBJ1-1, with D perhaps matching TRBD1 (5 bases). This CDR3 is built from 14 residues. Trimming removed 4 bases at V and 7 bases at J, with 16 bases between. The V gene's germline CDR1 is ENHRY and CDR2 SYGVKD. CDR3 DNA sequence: TGTGCCATCAGTGGGGGCCGGGGGACGGTTGAAGCTTTCTTT. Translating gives CAISGGRGTVEAFF.

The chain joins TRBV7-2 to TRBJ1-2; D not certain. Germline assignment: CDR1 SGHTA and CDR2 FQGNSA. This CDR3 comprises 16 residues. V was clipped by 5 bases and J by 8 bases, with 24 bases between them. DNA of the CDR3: TGTGCCAGCAGCCTAAGGGCAGGACTTAGCTCTGGGGGCTACACCTTC. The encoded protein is CASSLRAGLSSGGYTF.

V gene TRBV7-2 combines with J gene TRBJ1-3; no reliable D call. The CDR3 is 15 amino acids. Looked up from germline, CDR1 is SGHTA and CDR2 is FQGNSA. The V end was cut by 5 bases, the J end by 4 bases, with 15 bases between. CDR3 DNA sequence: TGTGCCAGCAGCCCAGATTTGATTTCCGGAAACACCATATATTTT. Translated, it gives CASSPDLISGNTIYF.

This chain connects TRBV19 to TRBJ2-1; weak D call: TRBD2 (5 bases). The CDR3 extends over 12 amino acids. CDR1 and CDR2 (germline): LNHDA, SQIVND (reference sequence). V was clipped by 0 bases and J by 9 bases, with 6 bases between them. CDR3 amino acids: CASSIETSEQFF. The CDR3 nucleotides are TGTGCCAGTAGTATAGAAACTAGTGAGCAGTTCTTC.